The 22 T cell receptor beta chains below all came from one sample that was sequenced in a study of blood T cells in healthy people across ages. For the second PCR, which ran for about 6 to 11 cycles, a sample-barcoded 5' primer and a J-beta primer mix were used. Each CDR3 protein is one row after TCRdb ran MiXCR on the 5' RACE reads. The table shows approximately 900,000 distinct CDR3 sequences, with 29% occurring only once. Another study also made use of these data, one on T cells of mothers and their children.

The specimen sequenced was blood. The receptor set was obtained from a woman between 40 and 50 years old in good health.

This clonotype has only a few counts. In nucleotides, the CDR3 is TGTGCCAGCAGCCAAGAAGGGTATTTGGGGAATGAGCAGTTCTTC. Translation gives CASSQEGYLGNEQFF. The chain employs TRBV3-1 and TRBJ2-1; D not resolved. The CDR3 contains 15 residues. Looked up from germline, CDR1 is LGHDT and CDR2 is YNNKEL (reference sequence). Trimming shortened V by 0 bases and J by 7 bases, and 13 bases separated the two germline ends.

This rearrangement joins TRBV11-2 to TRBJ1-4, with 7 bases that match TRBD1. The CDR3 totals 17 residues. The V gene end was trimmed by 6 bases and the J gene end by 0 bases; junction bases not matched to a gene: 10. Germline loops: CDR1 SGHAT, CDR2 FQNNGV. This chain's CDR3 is CASRVGQLFATNEKLFF. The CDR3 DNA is TGTGCCAGCAGGGTGGGACAGTTATTTGCAACTAATGAAAAACTGTTTTTT.

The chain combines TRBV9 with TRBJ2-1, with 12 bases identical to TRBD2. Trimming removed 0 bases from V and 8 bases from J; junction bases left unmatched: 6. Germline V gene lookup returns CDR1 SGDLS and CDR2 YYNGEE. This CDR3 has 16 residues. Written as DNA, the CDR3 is TGTGCCAGCAGCGTAGGGCTAGCGGGGGGGCCGGATGAGCAGTTCTTC. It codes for CASSVGLAGGPDEQFF.

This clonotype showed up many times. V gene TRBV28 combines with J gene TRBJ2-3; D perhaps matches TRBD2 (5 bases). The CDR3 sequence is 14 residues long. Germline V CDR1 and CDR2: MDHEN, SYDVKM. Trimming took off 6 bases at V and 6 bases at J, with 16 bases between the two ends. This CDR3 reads CASRRFRGTDTQYF. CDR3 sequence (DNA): TGTGCCAGCAGACGATTTCGGGGTACGGATACGCAGTATTTT.

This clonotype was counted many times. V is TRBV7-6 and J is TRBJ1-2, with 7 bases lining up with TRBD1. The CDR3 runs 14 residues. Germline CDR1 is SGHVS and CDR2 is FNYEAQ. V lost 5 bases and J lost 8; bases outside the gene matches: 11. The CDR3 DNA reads TGTGCCAGCAGCACCCGGGACAGCAGCGGGGGCTACACCTTC. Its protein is CASSTRDSSGGYTF.

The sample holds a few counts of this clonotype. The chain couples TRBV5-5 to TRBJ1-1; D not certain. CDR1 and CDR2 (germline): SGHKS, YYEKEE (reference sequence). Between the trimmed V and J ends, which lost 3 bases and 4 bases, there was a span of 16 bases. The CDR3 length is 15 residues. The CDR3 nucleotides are TGTGCCAGCAGCTCAGGACGTTGGGAGGGCACTGAAGCTTTCTTT. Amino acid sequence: CASSSGRWEGTEAFF. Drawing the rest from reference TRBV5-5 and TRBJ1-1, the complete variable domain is DAGVTQSPTHLIKTRGQQVTLRCSPISGHKSVSWYQQVLGQGPQFIFQYYEKEERGRGNFPDRFSARQFPNYSSELNVNALLLGDSALYLCASSSGRWEGTEAFFGQGTRLTVV.

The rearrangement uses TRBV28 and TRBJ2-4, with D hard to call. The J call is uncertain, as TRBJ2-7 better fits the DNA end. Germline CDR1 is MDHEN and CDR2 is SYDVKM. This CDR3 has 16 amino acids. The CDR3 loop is CASSPYARPPPYEQYF. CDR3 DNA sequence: TGTGCCAGCAGTCCCTACGCCCGACCGCCACCCTACGAGCAGTACTTC.

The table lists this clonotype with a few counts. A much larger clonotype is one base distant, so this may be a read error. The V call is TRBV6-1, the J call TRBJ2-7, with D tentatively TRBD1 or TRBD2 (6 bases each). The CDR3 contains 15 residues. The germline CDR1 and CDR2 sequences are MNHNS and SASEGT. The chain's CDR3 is CASSEREDSSYERYF. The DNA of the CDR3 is TGTGCCAGCAGTGAAAGGGAGGACAGCTCCTACGAGCGGTACTTC.

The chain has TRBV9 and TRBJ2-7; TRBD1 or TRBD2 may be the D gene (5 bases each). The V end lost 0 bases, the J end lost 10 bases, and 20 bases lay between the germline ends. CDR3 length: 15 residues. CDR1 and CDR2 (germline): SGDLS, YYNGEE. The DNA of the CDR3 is TGTGCCAGCAGCGTAGATAGCGACCGAGGGGAGACTCAGTACTTC. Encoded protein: CASSVDSDRGETQYF.

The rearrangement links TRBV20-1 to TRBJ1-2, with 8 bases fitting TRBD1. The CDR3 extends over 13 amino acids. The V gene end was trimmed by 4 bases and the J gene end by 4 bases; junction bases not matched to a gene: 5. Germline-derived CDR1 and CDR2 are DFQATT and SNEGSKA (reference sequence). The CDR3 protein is CSAIPGGGYGYTF. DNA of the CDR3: TGCAGTGCTATTCCAGGGGGCGGCTATGGCTACACCTTC.

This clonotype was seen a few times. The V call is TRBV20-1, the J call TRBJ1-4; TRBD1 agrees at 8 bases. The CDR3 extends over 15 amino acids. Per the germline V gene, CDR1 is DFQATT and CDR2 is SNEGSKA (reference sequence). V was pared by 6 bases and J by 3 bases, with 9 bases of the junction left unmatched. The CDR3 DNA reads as TGCAGTGCCTATACAGGGGGTAGAGCTAATGAAAAACTGTTTTTT. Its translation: CSAYTGGRANEKLFF.

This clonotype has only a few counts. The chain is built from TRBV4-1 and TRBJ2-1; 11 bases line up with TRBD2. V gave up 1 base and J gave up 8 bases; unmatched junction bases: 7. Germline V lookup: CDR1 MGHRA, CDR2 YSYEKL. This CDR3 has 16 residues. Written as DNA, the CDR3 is TGCGCCAGCAGCCAAGTACTAGCGGGGGTCGGCGATGAGCAGTTCTTC. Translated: CASSQVLAGVGDEQFF.

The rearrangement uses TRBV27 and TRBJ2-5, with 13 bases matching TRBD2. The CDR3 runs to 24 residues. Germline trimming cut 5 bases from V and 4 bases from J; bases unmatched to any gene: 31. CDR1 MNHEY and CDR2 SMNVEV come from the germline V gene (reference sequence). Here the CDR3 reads CASSLSVGTTTYAETSGGLETQYF. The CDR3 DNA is TGTGCCAGCAGTCTCAGCGTAGGGACTACAACCTACGCTGAGACTAGCGGGGGGTTAGAGACCCAGTACTTC.

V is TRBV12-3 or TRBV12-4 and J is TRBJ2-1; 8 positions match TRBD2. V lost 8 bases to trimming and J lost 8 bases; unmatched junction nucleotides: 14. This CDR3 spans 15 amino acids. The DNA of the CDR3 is TGTGCCAGCGCTGGGGGATTTAGCGGGGTCGATGAGCAGTTCTTC. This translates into CASAGGFSGVDEQFF.

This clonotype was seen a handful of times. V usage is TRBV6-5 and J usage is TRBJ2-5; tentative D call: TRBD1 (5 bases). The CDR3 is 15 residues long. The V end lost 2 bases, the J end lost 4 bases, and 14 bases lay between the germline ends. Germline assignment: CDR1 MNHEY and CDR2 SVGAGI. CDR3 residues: CASSYEGASVETQYF. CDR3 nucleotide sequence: TGTGCCAGCAGTTACGAAGGGGCGAGCGTAGAGACCCAGTACTTC.

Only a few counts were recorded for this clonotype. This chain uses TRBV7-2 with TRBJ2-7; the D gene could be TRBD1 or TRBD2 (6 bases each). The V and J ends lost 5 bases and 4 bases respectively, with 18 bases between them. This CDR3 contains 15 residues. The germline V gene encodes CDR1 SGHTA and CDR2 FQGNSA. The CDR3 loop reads CASSPGDAGTYEQYF. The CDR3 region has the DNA TGTGCCAGCAGCCCCGGCGATGCGGGGACATACGAGCAGTACTTC.

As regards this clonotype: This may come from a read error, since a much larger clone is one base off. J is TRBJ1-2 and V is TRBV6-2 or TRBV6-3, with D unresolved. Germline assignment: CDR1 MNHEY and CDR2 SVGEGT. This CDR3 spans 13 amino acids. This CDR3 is CTSSYPPLPGYTF. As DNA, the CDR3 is TGTACCAGCAGTTACCCCCCTCTGCCTGGCTACACCTTC.

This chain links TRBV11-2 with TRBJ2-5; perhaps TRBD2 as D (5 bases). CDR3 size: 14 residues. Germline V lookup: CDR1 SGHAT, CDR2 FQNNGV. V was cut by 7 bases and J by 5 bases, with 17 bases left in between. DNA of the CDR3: TGTGCCAGCAAAAGAGGGCAGCCGGGTGAGACCCAGTACTTC. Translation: CASKRGQPGETQYF.

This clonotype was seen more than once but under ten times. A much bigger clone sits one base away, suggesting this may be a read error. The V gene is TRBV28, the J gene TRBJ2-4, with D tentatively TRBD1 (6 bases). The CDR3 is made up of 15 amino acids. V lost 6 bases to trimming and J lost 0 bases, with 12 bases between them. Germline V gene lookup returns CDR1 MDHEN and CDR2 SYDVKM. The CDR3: CASSSRGSAKNIQYF. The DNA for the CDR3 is TGTGCCAGCAGCAGCAGGGGATCAGCCAAAAACATTCAGTACTTC.

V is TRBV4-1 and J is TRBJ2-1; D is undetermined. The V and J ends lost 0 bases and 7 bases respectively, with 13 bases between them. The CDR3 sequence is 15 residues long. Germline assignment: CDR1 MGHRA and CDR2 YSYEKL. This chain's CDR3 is CASSQDTSQGNEQFF. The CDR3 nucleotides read TGCGCCAGCAGCCAAGATACAAGTCAAGGGAATGAGCAGTTCTTC.

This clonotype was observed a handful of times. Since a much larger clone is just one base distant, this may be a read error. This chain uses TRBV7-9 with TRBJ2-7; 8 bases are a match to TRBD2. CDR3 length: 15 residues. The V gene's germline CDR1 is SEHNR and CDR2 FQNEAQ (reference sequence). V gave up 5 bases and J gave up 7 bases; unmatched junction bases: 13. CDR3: CASSPPGLVNNEQYF. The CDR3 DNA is TGTGCCAGCAGCCCTCCGGGACTAGTAAACAATGAGCAGTACTTC.

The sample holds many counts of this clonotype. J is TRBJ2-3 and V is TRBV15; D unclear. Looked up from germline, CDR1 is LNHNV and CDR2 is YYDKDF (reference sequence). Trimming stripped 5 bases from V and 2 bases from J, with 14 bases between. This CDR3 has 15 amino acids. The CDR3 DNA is TGTGCCACCAGCGGAAAGACAAGTTACACAGATACGCAGTATTTT. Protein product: CATSGKTSYTDTQYF.